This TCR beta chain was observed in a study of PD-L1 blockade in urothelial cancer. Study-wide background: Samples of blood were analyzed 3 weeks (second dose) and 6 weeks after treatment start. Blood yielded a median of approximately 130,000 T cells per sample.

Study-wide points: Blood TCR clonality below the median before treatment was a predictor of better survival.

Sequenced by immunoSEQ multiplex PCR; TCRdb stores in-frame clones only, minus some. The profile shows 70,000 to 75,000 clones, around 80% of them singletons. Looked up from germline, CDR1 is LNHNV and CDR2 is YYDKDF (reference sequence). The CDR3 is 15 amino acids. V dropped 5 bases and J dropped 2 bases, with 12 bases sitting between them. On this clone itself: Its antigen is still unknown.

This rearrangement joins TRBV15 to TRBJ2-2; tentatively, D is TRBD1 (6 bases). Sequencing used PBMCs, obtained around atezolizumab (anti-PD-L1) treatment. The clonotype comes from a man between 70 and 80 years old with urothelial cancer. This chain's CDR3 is CATSGGQTNTGELFF. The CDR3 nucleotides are TGTGCCACCAGCGGTGGACAGACTAACACCGGGGAGCTGTTTTTT.